The 13 T cell receptor beta chains below were found in one sample sequenced in a study of graft-versus-host responses after intestinal transplantation. Profiled with immunoSEQ multiplex PCR; TCRdb holds only in-frame clones, not every one. The sample holds 65,000 to 85,000 clones, roughly 92% seen once. The sample in question was bone marrow, obtained 734 days after intestinal transplantation. The receptors stem from a human patient who received an intestinal transplant, so some T cells may come from the graft donor.

This chain uses TRBV11-1 with TRBJ1-1; D gene unclear. CDR3 size: 12 residues. V was trimmed by 4 bases and J by 4 bases, leaving 7 bases between them. Per the germline V gene, CDR1 is SGHAT and CDR2 is FQDESV (reference sequence). The CDR3 loop reads CASSSRITEAFF. Here the CDR3 DNA reads TGTGCCAGCAGCTCACGGATCACTGAAGCTTTCTTT. Variable domain in full (rest from reference TRBV11-1 and TRBJ1-1): EAEVAQSPRYKITEKSQAVAFWCDPISGHATLYWYRQILGQGPELLVQFQDESVVDDSQLPKDRFSAERLKGVDSTLKIQPAELGDSAMYLCASSSRITEAFFGQGTRLTVV.

V and J are TRBV15 and TRBJ1-1, with a tentative D call TRBD1 (5 bases). The CDR3 runs to 13 residues. Looked up from germline, CDR1 is LNHNV and CDR2 is YYDKDF (reference sequence). The V end was cut by 0 bases, the J end by 8 bases, with 10 bases between. The CDR3: CATSRDLGEEAFF. CDR3 sequence (DNA): TGTGCCACCAGCAGAGATTTGGGGGAGGAAGCTTTCTTT.

This rearrangement joins TRBV5-4 to TRBJ2-5; D gene uncertain. V gave up 2 bases and J gave up 1 base, with 9 bases separating them. Looked up from germline, CDR1 is SGHNT and CDR2 is YYREEE (reference sequence). The CDR3 contains 14 residues. CDR3 DNA sequence: TGTGCCAGCAGCTTCGATGTGATCCAAGAGACCCAGTACTTC. Translated, it gives CASSFDVIQETQYF.

The genes are TRBV5-5 and TRBJ1-1; D perhaps matches TRBD1 (6 bases). This CDR3 is 14 amino acids long. Germline values: CDR1 SGHKS, CDR2 YYEKEE (reference sequence). V was shortened by 0 bases and J by 1 base, with 7 bases between the two germline ends. This CDR3 reads CASSLVGANTEAFF. The CDR3 DNA is TGTGCCAGCAGCTTGGTGGGGGCGAACACTGAAGCTTTCTTT.

The V gene is TRBV2, the J gene TRBJ2-5; 7 bases are a match to TRBD1. Germline V gives CDR1 SNHLY, CDR2 FYNNEI. This CDR3 is 14 amino acids long. Trimming took 11 bases from V and 1 from J; bases not matched to a gene: 10. Here the CDR3 reads CAPGGGELQETQYF. In DNA form, the CDR3 reads TGTGCCCCAGGGGGTGGGGAACTCCAAGAGACCCAGTACTTC.

The chain joins TRBV2 to TRBJ2-7; 9 bases are a match to TRBD1. Germline-derived CDR1 and CDR2 are SNHLY and FYNNEI. V trimming: 0 bases; J trimming: 6 bases; junction bases outside the gene matches: 3. This CDR3 has 14 amino acids. Here the CDR3 reads CASSEAATGGEQYF. Here the CDR3 DNA reads TGTGCCAGCAGTGAAGCGGCGACAGGGGGCGAGCAGTACTTC.

This chain uses TRBV29-1 with TRBJ2-1; D is possibly TRBD2 (5 bases). V was pared by 7 bases and J by 4 bases, with 8 bases between. This CDR3 comprises 11 residues. Germline CDR1 reads SQVTM; CDR2 reads ANQGSEA. CDR3 DNA sequence: TGCAGCGCTCGGGGATACAATGAGCAGTTCTTC. This encodes CSARGYNEQFF.

The genes are TRBV19 and TRBJ2-2, with TRBD2 identical over 9 bases. The CDR3 loop spans 16 amino acids. After removal of 5 bases from V and 7 bases from J, the junction contained 11 bases not matched to a gene. Germline V gives CDR1 LNHDA, CDR2 SQIVND (reference sequence). In DNA, the CDR3 is TGTGCCAGTAGTGCGACCGGGACTAGCAGACACGGGGAGCTGTTTTTT. Amino acid sequence: CASSATGTSRHGELFF.

This chain links TRBV7-3 with TRBJ2-5; 7 nucleotides line up with TRBD2. The CDR3 extends over 15 amino acids. Trimming at V came to 5 bases and at J to 3 bases, leaving 9 bases not matched to a gene. The germline V gene encodes CDR1 SGHTA and CDR2 FQGTGA. CDR3 DNA sequence: TGTGCCAGCAGCCCCATGGGCGGGAGCGAAGAGACCCAGTACTTC. Its protein is CASSPMGGSEETQYF.

The rearrangement links TRBV20-1 to TRBJ1-1, with D unresolved. The CDR3 is 10 residues long. Germline-derived CDR1 and CDR2 are DFQATT and SNEGSKA (reference sequence). V was pared by 6 bases and J by 11 bases, with 13 bases between. The CDR3: CSAQFNRAFF. CDR3 nucleotides: TGCAGTGCCCAATTCAATCGGGCTTTCTTT.

This chain uses TRBV6-5 with TRBJ1-6, with TRBD1 as a possible D gene (6 bases). CDR1 and CDR2 (germline): MNHEY, SVGAGI. The CDR3 covers 14 residues. The V end lost 7 bases, the J end lost 0 bases, and 7 bases lay between the germline ends. The CDR3 region has the DNA TGTGCCAGCAAGGACAGCTCCTATAATTCACCCCTCCACTTT. It yields the protein CASKDSSYNSPLHF.

This clone has only one observation. This chain joins TRBV2 and TRBJ2-3; the D gene is possibly TRBD1 (5 bases). CDR1 is SNHLY, CDR2 FYNNEI, per germline. This CDR3 contains 14 residues. The V gene lost 8 bases and the J gene lost 1 base, with 13 bases spanning the gap. The CDR3 region has the DNA TGTGCCAGCGGAACGGACACCCGCACAGATACGCAGTATTTT. Amino acids: CASGTDTRTDTQYF.

The chain uses TRBV6-5 and TRBJ2-7, with 8 bases identical to TRBD2. Germline-derived CDR1 and CDR2 are MNHEY and SVGAGI. V lost 5 bases and J lost 6; bases outside the gene matches: 6. CDR3 length: 13 residues. Written as DNA, the CDR3 is TGTGCCAGCAGTAACAGCGGGAGTGGCGAGCAGTACTTC. Protein product: CASSNSGSGEQYF.